A selection of T cell receptor beta chains follows, all from one sample in a study of T cell repertoires in cytomegalovirus infection. These TCRs' antigens remain unknown. TCRdb re-derived calls from the reads in MiXCR, one entry per CDR3 protein. The sample records 900,000 to 950,000 distinct CDR3 sequences, roughly 30% being singletons. The source material was cultured CD8+ T cells from PBMCs, sampled from culture after CMV antigen stimulation. These TCRs come from a human donor in good health (CMV status not recorded). Some clones in this sample may be carry-over from other donors' samples. Both conserved end residues are part of each CDR3. Where a row states a size, it is once, few, many or the class of an expanded clone; other rows omit it.

few TRBJ1-6 19 TRBV5-4 CASSPYVGHQEFPNSPLHF
. TRBJ2-2 17 TRBV4-1 CASSQEGLGKDIGELFF
. TRBJ2-5 13 TRBV27 CASSGGVWETQYF
many TRBJ1-1 14 TRBV27 CASSNRLGDTEAFF
. TRBJ2-1 17 TRBV7-2 CASVPGGGGGFYNEQFF
. TRBJ1-1 15 TRBV6-6 CASSYLGRGNTEAFF
. TRBJ2-3 16 TRBV6-6 CASSNLAGGPPDTQYF
. TRBJ1-1 12 TRBV12-5 CASGLPGLEAFF
. TRBJ2-1 18 TRBV7-3 CASSSRVPLADSYNEQFF
many TRBJ1-1 15 TRBV7-2 CASSPPGGSGTEAFF
. TRBJ2-3 18 TRBV6-1 CASSLSGAGLAGTDTQYF
. TRBJ2-5 15 TRBV10-3 CAISEPDGGQETQYF
. TRBJ2-7 15 TRBV12-3/TRBV12-4 CASTLEGTYSYEQYF
. TRBJ2-5 19 TRBV7-9 CASSPPIGSRGRGRETQYF
few TRBJ2-1 13 TRBV15 CAVPGLVFSEQFF
few TRBJ1-2 14 TRBV28 CASKGQLSFYGYTF
. TRBJ1-3 19 TRBV5-1 CASSSSEGGLNASGNTIYF
many TRBJ1-1 15 TRBV7-6 CASSLGGRFNTEAFF
. TRBJ1-6 18 TRBV7-6 CASSRLPTGSSYNSPLHF
. TRBJ2-1 15 TRBV15 CATERQGTPYNEQFF
once TRBJ1-5 13 TRBV19 CASKAGLNQPQHF
few TRBJ2-1 20 TRBV6-1 CASSTRGRRARDGGKYEQFF
many TRBJ1-5 14 TRBV7-9 CASSLEGANQPQHF
. TRBJ1-5 16 TRBV5-4 CASSLGETYSNQPQHF
once TRBJ2-2 17 TRBV4-2 CASTPRGGSGPTGELFF
few TRBJ2-5 15 TRBV28 CASSALAGTEETQYF
. TRBJ2-1 13 TRBV19 CASSQGRDHEQFF